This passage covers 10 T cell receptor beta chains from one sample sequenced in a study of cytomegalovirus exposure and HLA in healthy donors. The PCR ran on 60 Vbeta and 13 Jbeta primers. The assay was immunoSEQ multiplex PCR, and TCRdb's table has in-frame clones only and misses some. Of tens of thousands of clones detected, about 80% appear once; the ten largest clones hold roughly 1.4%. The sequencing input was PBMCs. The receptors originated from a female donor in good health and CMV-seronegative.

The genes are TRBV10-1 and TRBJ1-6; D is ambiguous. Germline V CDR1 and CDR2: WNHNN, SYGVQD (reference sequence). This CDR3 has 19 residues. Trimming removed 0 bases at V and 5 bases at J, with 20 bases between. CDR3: CASSESTEAPVDHNSPLHF. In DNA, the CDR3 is TGCGCCAGCAGTGAGTCGACGGAGGCCCCGGTGGACCATAATTCACCCCTCCACTTT.

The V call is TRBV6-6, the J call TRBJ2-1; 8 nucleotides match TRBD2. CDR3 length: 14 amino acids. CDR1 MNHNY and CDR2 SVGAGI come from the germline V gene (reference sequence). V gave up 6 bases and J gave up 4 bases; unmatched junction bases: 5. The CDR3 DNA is TGTGCCAGCAGCCAGCGGGGGTATTACAATGAGCAGTTCTTC. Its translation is CASSQRGYYNEQFF.

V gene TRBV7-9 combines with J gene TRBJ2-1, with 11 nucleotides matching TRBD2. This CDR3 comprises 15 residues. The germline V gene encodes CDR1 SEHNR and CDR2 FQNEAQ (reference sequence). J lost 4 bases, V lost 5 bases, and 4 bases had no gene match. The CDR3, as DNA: TGTGCCAGCAGCCCTCGACTAGCGGGGTACAATGAGCAGTTCTTC. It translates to CASSPRLAGYNEQFF.

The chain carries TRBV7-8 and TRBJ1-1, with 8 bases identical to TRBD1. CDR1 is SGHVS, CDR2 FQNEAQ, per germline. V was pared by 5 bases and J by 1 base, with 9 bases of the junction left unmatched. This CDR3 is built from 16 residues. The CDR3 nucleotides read TGTGCCAGCAGCCCACTTCAGGGGGCGTCGAACACTGAAGCTTTCTTT. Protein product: CASSPLQGASNTEAFF.

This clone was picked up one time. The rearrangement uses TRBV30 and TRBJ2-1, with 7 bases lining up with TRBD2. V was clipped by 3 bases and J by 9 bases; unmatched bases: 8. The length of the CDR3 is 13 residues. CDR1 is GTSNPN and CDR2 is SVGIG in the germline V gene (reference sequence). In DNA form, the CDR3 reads TGTGCCTGGAGCTCAGGGAGGGGCGGTGAGCAGTTCTTC. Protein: CAWSSGRGGEQFF. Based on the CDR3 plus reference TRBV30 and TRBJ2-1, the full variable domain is SQTIHQWPATLVQPVGSPLSLECTVEGTSNPNLYWYRQAAGRGLQLLFYSVGIGQISSEVPQNLSASRPQDRQFILSSKKLLLSDSGFYLCAWSSGRGGEQFFGPGTRLTVL.

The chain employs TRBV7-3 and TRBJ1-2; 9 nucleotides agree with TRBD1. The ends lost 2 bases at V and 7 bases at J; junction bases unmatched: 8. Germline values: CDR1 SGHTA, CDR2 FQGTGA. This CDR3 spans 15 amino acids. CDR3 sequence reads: CASSLGDRDGSGYTF. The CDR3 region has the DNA TGTGCCAGCAGCTTAGGGGACAGGGACGGTAGTGGCTACACCTTC.

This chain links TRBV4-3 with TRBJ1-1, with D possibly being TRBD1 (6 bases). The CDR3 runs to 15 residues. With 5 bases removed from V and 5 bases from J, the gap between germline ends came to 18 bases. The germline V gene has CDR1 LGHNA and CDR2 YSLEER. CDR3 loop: CASSGRAGVGTEAFF. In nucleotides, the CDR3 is TGCGCCAGCAGCGGAAGGGCAGGGGTTGGAACTGAAGCTTTCTTT.

The CDR3 DNA sequence: TGTGCCAGCAGTTACGAGGGGGCAGGACTCGGTTCACCCCTCCACTTT. Translation gives CASSYEGAGLGSPLHF. The V gene is TRBV6-5, the J gene TRBJ1-6; 7 nucleotides agree with TRBD1. The CDR3 is made up of 16 amino acids. The germline gives CDR1 MNHEY, CDR2 SVGAGI. J gave up 9 bases and V 2 bases, and 10 bases lay outside the gene matches.

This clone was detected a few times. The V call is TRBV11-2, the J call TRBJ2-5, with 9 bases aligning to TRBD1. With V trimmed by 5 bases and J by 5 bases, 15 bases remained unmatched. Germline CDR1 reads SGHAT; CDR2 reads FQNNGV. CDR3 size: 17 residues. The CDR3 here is CASSPSGGNRGLETQYF. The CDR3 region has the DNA TGTGCCAGCAGCCCCTCGGGTGGTAACAGGGGGCTGGAGACCCAGTACTTC.

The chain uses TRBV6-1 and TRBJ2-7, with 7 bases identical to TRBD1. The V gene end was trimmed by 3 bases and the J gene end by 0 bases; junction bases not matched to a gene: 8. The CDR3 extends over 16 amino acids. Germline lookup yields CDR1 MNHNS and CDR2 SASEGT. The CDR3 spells CASSDWDSRSSYEQYF. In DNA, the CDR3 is TGTGCCAGCAGTGATTGGGACAGTAGAAGCTCCTACGAGCAGTACTTC.